This TCR beta chain appears in the sequencing data of a study of T cells in localized non-small cell lung cancer. Points from the study as a whole: The appearance of a median 57 of the top 100 tumor clones was seen in adjacent lung. T cell clonality was highest in uninvolved adjacent lung, above tumor. Prolonged overall survival went with higher T cell density in the blood.

Profiling relied on immunoSEQ multiplex PCR, and the TCRdb table lists in-frame clones only, not all of them. The repertoire consists of under 35,000 clones, with approximately 89% occurring once and the leading ten covering approximately 10%. As for this clone: Antigen specificity is unknown.

Between the trimmed V and J ends, which lost 0 bases and 2 bases, there was a span of 13 bases. Germline CDR1 reads LGHNA; CDR2 reads YSLEER. The CDR3 is 16 residues long. The gene calls are TRBV4-3 and TRBJ1-2, with D tentatively TRBD1 (6 bases). This sequence was found in an older female donor with stage II lung adenocarcinoma. This sample comprised peripheral blood mononuclear cells, obtained before any cancer treatment. CDR3 region: CASSQDMAGTNYGYTF. The CDR3 DNA is TGCGCCAGCAGCCAAGATATGGCAGGGACAAACTATGGCTACACCTTC.